This is a list of T cell receptor beta chains from one sample in a study of spatial heterogeneity in lung cancer. TCRdb itself ran the 5' RACE reads through MiXCR, one entry per CDR3 protein. The table records tens of thousands of distinct CDR3 sequences, less than 9.5% of them present only once. The source material was PBMCs, sampled at follow-up. These receptors were taken from a female donor with early-stage non-small cell lung cancer. CDR3s include the opening cysteine and the closing phenylalanine or tryptophan. The order of the fields is D gene, V gene, J gene, clone size, CDR3 DNA, CDR3 protein. The D gene is left open where the match is weak. Size values are once, few and many counts, or a class for expanded clones, and some rows have none.

TRBD2	TRBV5-1	TRBJ2-1	-	TGCGCCAGCAGCTTCGGGACTAGCGGGGTGGATGAGCAGTTCTTC	CASSFGTSGVDEQFF
TRBD2	TRBV7-2	TRBJ2-4	many	TGTGCCAGCAGCTCGACTAGCGGCACATTTCAGTACTTC	CASSSTSGTFQYF
-	TRBV28	TRBJ1-2	many	TGTGCCAGCAGGTTAATCGGGGGCGGGAACTATGGCTACACCTTC	CASRLIGGGNYGYTF
TRBD2	TRBV4-1	TRBJ2-3	few	TGCGCCAGCAGCCAAGAAGGGCTAGCGGGGGCCGGGAATACGCAGTATTTT	CASSQEGLAGAGNTQYF
-	TRBV6-5	TRBJ1-6	many	TGTGCCAGCGGGCAGGGTGTTTCACCCCTCCACTTT	CASGQGVSPLHF
-	TRBV7-2	TRBJ1-2	few	TGTGCCAGCAGACTTTCTCTGGGCCTCACCTATGGCTACACCTTC	CASRLSLGLTYGYTF
-	TRBV5-1	TRBJ2-3	many	TGCGCCAGCAGCTTGGCGAGAGGTAGCACAGATACGCAGTATTTT	CASSLARGSTDTQYF
-	TRBV6-6	TRBJ2-7	many	TGTGCCACCCAGACCGGACAGAAAACCTACGAGCAGTACTTC	CATQTGQKTYEQYF
-	TRBV6-2/TRBV6-3	TRBJ1-6	many	TGTGCCAGCAGTCTTCCCCTGGACCGGGAAAATTCACCCCTCCACTTT	CASSLPLDRENSPLHF
TRBD1	TRBV20-1	TRBJ1-2	few	TGCAGTGCTAGAGCAGGACAGGGATATGGCTACACCTTC	CSARAGQGYGYTF
TRBD2	TRBV7-2	TRBJ2-1	few	TGTGCCAGCAGCCTACGCGGAGCGGGGGCGAGTTACAATGAGCAGTTCTTC	CASSLRGAGASYNEQFF
-	TRBV7-2	TRBJ1-5	many	TGTGCCAGCAGCCCCAACTCGGGCAATCAGCCCCAGCATTTT	CASSPNSGNQPQHF
-	TRBV20-1	TRBJ1-4	many	TGCAGTGCTAGCGCGGGAGGGGTTGCTAATGAAAAACTGTTTTTT	CSASAGGVANEKLFF
-	TRBV20-1	TRBJ1-1	many	TGCAGTGCTAGACTCGTAGGTGGGACTGAAGCTTTCTTT	CSARLVGGTEAFF
-	TRBV29-1	TRBJ2-3	-	TGCAGCGTTAGGCGGGACACAGATACGCAGTATTTT	CSVRRDTDTQYF